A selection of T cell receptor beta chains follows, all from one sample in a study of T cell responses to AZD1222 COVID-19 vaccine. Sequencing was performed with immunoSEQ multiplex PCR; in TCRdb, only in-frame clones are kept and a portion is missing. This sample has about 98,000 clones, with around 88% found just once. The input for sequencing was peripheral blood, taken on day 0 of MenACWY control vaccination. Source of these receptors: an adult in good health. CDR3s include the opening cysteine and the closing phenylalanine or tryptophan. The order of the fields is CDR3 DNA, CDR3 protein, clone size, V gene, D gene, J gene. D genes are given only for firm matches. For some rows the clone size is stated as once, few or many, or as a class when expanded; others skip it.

TGTGCCAGCAGCTTATTGTTCTCGGACAGGGGCACAGATACGCAGTATTTT CASSLLFSDRGTDTQYF - TRBV7-9 TRBD1 TRBJ2-3
TGTGCCAGTAGGGGAGGGGAATGGCACGAGCAGTACTTC CASRGGEWHEQYF - TRBV19 TRBD2 TRBJ2-7
TGTGCCTGGAGTGGTACCGGACAGGGGACTGGCTACACCTTC CAWSGTGQGTGYTF once TRBV30 TRBD1 TRBJ1-2
TGTGCCAGTAGTATAGTATACAATGAGCAGTTCTTC CASSIVYNEQFF once TRBV19 - TRBJ2-1
TGTGCCAGCGGCTCAGGGGAGCCCTACGGGCAGTACTTC CASGSGEPYGQYF - TRBV7-2 - TRBJ2-7
TGTGCCAGCAGCGTAGCTACGGGGGCTGAAGCTTTCTTT CASSVATGAEAFF - TRBV9 - TRBJ1-1
TGTGCCAGCAGGACAGGGGGCTATTCACCCCTCCACTTT CASRTGGYSPLHF - TRBV6-5 TRBD1 TRBJ1-6
TGTGCCACCAGTGACGACGGGACAGGGTACATCCATGAGCAGTTCTTC CATSDDGTGYIHEQFF - TRBV24-1 TRBD1 TRBJ2-1
TGTGCCAGCAGCGTCTTTCCCGGACGGAGCTCCTACGAGCAGTACTTC CASSVFPGRSSYEQYF few TRBV9 - TRBJ2-7
TGTGCCACCAGTCCAATGGACAGGGGGCGGACTGAAGCTTTCTTT CATSPMDRGRTEAFF once TRBV15 TRBD1 TRBJ1-1
TGTGCCAGCAGTTCGCGTGGGTATCAGCCCCAGCATTTT CASSSRGYQPQHF - TRBV6-2/TRBV6-3 - TRBJ1-5
TGTGCCAGCAGTTATGACAGGGGCGATTCACCCCTCCACTTT CASSYDRGDSPLHF once TRBV6-5 TRBD1 TRBJ1-6
TGCGCCAGCAGCCCTGTCCCGGGACAGGGTCGGGACACTGAAGCTTTCTTT CASSPVPGQGRDTEAFF - TRBV5-1 TRBD1 TRBJ1-1
TGTGCCAGCACCCTGACACTAGCCGGATCACCCCTCCACTTT CASTLTLAGSPLHF - TRBV3-1/TRBV3-2 - TRBJ1-6
TGTGCCAGCAGCTTAGAGTTTAGCGGGGGGCGGGAGCAGTACTTC CASSLEFSGGREQYF - TRBV7-2 TRBD2 TRBJ2-7
TGTGCCAGCAGTGAAGAGGGGACCAACCTAAACTATGGCTACACCTTC CASSEEGTNLNYGYTF - TRBV6-1 - TRBJ1-2
TGTGCCAGCAGCTTAAAGGGGGGTGGCACTGAAGCTTTCTTT CASSLKGGGTEAFF - TRBV7-9 - TRBJ1-1
TGTGCCAGCCGGGACAGGGGGAACACCGGGGAGCTGTTTTTT CASRDRGNTGELFF - TRBV19 TRBD1 TRBJ2-2
TGCGCCAGCAGCTTGGGCCAGTCCATCTCTGGGGCCAACGTCCTGACTTTC CASSLGQSISGANVLTF - TRBV5-1 - TRBJ2-6
TGTGCCAGCAGCTTTGCAGACCGAGTCTACGAGCAGTACTTC CASSFADRVYEQYF once TRBV7-2 - TRBJ2-7
TGTGCCAGCAGTGAAAGGGACTGGACCCCCCAGGGGTACTTC CASSERDWTPQGYF - TRBV6-1 - TRBJ2-4
TGTGCCAGCAGTTACCCTGCGGGGACAGAGAATGAAAAACTGTTTTTT CASSYPAGTENEKLFF - TRBV6-6 TRBD1 TRBJ1-4
TGCGCCAGCAGCAGCCACCTCCTAGCGGGGGGGGACAATGAGCAGTTCTTC CASSSHLLAGGDNEQFF - TRBV5-1 TRBD2 TRBJ2-1
TGCGCCAGCAGCCAAGACGGGACAGGGTATTCACCCCTCCACTTT CASSQDGTGYSPLHF - TRBV4-1 TRBD1 TRBJ1-6
TGTGCCAGCAGCCACTCGTTTAGGGAGAAAGGGGGCGGCTACACCTTC CASSHSFREKGGGYTF - TRBV4-2 TRBD1 TRBJ1-2
TGTGCCAGCCGCTGGACTAGCGGGGACGGGACCTACGAGCAGTACTTC CASRWTSGDGTYEQYF - TRBV21-1 - TRBJ2-7
TGTGCCAGCACCGAGAACGCCAACACTGAAGCTTTCTTT CASTENANTEAFF - TRBV6-5 - TRBJ1-1
TGTGCCAGCAGTTACCGGATCGGGAATTCACCCCTCCACTTT CASSYRIGNSPLHF - TRBV6-5 - TRBJ1-6
TGTGCCAGCAGCCCCAGACCAGATGGCGATGAGCAGTTCTTC CASSPRPDGDEQFF - TRBV3-1/TRBV3-2 - TRBJ2-1